This T cell receptor beta chain appears in the sequencing data of a study of T cell repertoires in cytomegalovirus infection. Study overall: Newly reported HLA-C-restricted and thoroughly characterized HLA-B-restricted CMV epitopes were employed. Public TCR beta signatures indicated both CMV infection and matching HLA type.

The CDR3 is made up of 16 amino acids. Germline-derived CDR1 and CDR2 are MGHRA and YSYEKL. The V end was cut by 2 bases, the J end by 0 bases, with 8 bases between. Study-wide findings and caveats: The cumulative frequency of public TCR beta families distinguished individuals who carried CMV together with the relevant HLA. HLA-C-restricted, CMV-specific TCR beta clonotypes were dominant ex vivo.

About this clonotype itself: Its antigen is as yet unknown.

Each CDR3 protein gets one entry after TCRdb re-called the reads with MiXCR. The sample holds about 500,000 distinct CDR3 sequences, around 30% seen once. This chain links TRBV4-1 with TRBJ1-6; a possible D gene is TRBD1 (5 bases). This TCR was sampled from a human donor in good health (CMV status not recorded). Some clones in this sample may be carry-over from other donors' samples. The source material was cultured PBMCs, sampled from culture after CMV antigen stimulation. CDR3 nucleotide sequence: TGCGCCAGCAGCCAACGACAGAGCTCCTATAATTCACCCCTCCACTTT. Its translation: CASSQRQSSYNSPLHF.